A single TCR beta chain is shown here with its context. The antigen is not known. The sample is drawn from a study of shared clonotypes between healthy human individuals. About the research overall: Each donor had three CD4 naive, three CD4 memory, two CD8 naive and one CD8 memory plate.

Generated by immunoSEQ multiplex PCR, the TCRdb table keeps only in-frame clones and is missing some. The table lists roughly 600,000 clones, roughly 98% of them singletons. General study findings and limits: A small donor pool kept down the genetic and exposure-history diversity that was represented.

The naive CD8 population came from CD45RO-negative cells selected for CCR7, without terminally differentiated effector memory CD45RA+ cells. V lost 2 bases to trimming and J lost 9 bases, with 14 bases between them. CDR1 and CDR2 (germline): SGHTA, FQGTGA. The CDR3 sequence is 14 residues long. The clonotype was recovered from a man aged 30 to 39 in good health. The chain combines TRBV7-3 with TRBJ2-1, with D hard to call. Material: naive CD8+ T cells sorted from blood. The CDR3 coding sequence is TGTGCCAGCAGCTTAGGTGGGAATAATCGTGAGCAGTTCTTC. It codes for CASSLGGNNREQFF.